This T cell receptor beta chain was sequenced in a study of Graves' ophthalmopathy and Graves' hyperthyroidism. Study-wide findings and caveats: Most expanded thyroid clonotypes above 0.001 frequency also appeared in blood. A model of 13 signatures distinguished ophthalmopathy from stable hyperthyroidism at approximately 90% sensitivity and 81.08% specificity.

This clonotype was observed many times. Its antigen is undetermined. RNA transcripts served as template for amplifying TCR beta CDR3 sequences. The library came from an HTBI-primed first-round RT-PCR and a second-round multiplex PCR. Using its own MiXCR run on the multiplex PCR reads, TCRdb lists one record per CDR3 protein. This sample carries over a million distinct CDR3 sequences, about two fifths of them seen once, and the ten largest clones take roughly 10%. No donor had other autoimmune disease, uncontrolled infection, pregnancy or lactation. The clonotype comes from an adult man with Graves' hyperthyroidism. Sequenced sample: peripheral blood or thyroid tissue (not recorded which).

The CDR3 sequence is CASSIETGSSETQYF. CDR3 DNA sequence: TGTGCCAGTAGTATAGAGACAGGGAGTTCGGAGACCCAGTACTTC. The chain combines TRBV19 with TRBJ2-5; 7 nucleotides align to TRBD1. The CDR3 is 15 amino acids. Germline CDR1 LNHDA, CDR2 SQIVND (reference sequence). Trimming cost V 0 bases and J 5 bases; bases outside gene matches: 6. The whole variable domain, remainder taken from reference TRBV19 and TRBJ2-5, is DGGITQSPKYLFRKEGQNVTLSCEQNLNHDAMYWYRQDPGQGLRLIYYSQIVNDFQKGDIAEGYSVSREKKESFPLTVTSAQKNPTAFYLCASSIETGSSETQYFGPGTRLLVL.